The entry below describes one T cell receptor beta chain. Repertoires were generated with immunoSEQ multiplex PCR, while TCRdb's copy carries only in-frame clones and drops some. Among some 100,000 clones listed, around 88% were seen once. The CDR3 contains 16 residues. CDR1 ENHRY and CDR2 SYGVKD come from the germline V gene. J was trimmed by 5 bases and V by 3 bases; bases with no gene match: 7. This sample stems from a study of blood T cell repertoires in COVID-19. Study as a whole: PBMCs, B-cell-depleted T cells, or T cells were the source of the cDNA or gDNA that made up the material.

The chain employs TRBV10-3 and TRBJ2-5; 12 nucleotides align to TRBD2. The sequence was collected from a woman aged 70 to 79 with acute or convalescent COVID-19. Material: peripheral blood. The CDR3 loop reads CAISDPTSGRRETQYF. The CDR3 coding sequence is TGTGCCATCAGTGATCCAACTAGCGGGAGGCGTGAGACCCAGTACTTC.